Listed here are 31 T cell receptor beta chains from one sample, sequenced in a study of blood T cell repertoires in COVID-19. Method: immunoSEQ multiplex PCR; TCRdb's copy keeps in-frame clones and lacks some. The sample yields 100,000 to 150,000 clones, approximately 84% seen once. The sample taken for sequencing was peripheral blood. Source of these receptors: a woman aged 55-70 years with acute or convalescent COVID-19.

This clone came up once. The rearrangement joins TRBV9 to TRBJ2-3; TRBD1 matches at 7 bases. Germline CDR1 is SGDLS and CDR2 is YYNGEE. The trim removed 2 bases at V and 3 bases at J, leaving 6 bases unmatched. The CDR3 is 15 amino acids. The CDR3 sequence: CASSVGQGETDTQYF. The CDR3 region has the DNA TGTGCCAGCAGCGTGGGGCAGGGGGAAACAGATACGCAGTATTTT.

CDR3 sequence: CASSDRTGHNYGYTF. CDR3 coding DNA: TGTGCCAGCAGTGATCGGACAGGCCATAACTATGGCTACACCTTC. This rearrangement joins TRBV6-1 to TRBJ1-2; 7 nucleotides match TRBD1. The CDR3 runs 15 residues. Germline V gives CDR1 MNHNS, CDR2 SASEGT. J lost 1 base, V lost 3 bases, and 5 bases had no gene match.

This clone appeared a few times. The genes are TRBV29-1 and TRBJ2-7; tentatively, D is TRBD1 (6 bases). Germline values: CDR1 SQVTM, CDR2 ANQGSEA. The CDR3 consists of 13 residues. Trimming shortened V by 3 bases and J by 0 bases, and 9 bases separated the two germline ends. CDR3 sequence reads: CSVEADSSYEQYF. The DNA for the CDR3 is TGCAGCGTTGAGGCGGACAGCTCCTACGAGCAGTACTTC.

The chain combines TRBV18 with TRBJ1-4; perhaps TRBD1 as D (6 bases). Germline values: CDR1 KGHSH, CDR2 LQKENI. This CDR3 comprises 14 residues. V lost 2 bases and J 8 bases, leaving 12 bases between the germline ends. CDR3 region: CASSPSGGPEKLFF. In nucleotides, the CDR3 is TGTGCCAGCTCACCATCGGGGGGCCCAGAAAAACTGTTTTTT.

This clone appeared once. The chain couples TRBV9 to TRBJ2-5, with a weak D call TRBD2 (6 bases). V was clipped by 2 bases and J by 9 bases, with 14 bases between them. CDR3 length equals 13 residues. CDR1 and CDR2 from the germline V gene are SGDLS and YYNGEE. This chain's CDR3 is CASSVGGTGAQYF. As DNA, the CDR3 is TGTGCCAGCAGCGTCGGCGGGACTGGGGCCCAGTACTTC.

The chain has TRBV7-3 and TRBJ2-7; 9 bases align to TRBD1. This CDR3 spans 13 amino acids. Germline lookup yields CDR1 SGHTA and CDR2 FQGTGA. V lost 4 bases to trimming and J lost 6 bases; unmatched junction nucleotides: 4. The CDR3 nucleotides are TGTGCCAGCAGCTCCCGACAGGGGGGCGAGCAGTACTTC. As protein: CASSSRQGGEQYF. Using reference TRBV7-3 and TRBJ2-7 for the parts outside the CDR3, the full variable domain is GAGVSQTPSNKVTEKGKYVELRCDPISGHTALYWYRQSLGQGPEFLIYFQGTGAADDSGLPNDRFFAVRPEGSVSTLKIQRTERGDSAVYLCASSSRQGGEQYFGPGTRLTVT.

This clone has only a few counts. The gene calls are TRBV13 and TRBJ1-1; D remains ambiguous. The CDR3 contains 15 residues. In germline, CDR1 is PRHDT, CDR2 FYEKMQ (reference sequence). V shed 5 bases and J shed 0 bases, with 13 bases lying between them. CDR3 nucleotides: TGTGCCAGCAGCCCTCGACTACAGATGAACACTGAAGCTTTCTTT. Protein: CASSPRLQMNTEAFF.

The gene calls are TRBV19 and TRBJ1-5, with 7 bases aligning to TRBD1. This CDR3 contains 16 residues. The trim removed 3 bases at V and 0 bases at J, leaving 5 bases unmatched. CDR1 is LNHDA, CDR2 SQIVND, per germline (reference sequence). The CDR3 here is CASSMEGADSNQPQHF. CDR3 bases: TGTGCCAGTAGTATGGAGGGGGCTGATAGCAATCAGCCCCAGCATTTT.

CDR3 region: CASSLSMGGLVSFF. The CDR3 nucleotides read TGTGCCAGCAGTTTATCGATGGGGGGGCTCGTATCTTTCTTT. The genes are TRBV27 and TRBJ1-1; tentatively, D is TRBD1 (6 bases). Germline CDR1 MNHEY, CDR2 SMNVEV (reference sequence). Trimming cost V 0 bases and J 12 bases, with 17 bases left between them. This CDR3 region has 14 residues.

This chain connects TRBV7-2 to TRBJ1-1; D ambiguous. From germline, CDR1 is SGHTA and CDR2 FQGNSA. Between the trimmed V and J ends, which lost 2 bases and 5 bases, there was a span of 9 bases. The CDR3 has 13 residues. The CDR3 sequence is CASSLYAGTEAFF. The CDR3 DNA reads TGTGCCAGCAGCTTATACGCGGGAACTGAAGCTTTCTTT.

The rearrangement links TRBV6-5 to TRBJ2-5; 8 nucleotides agree with TRBD2. In germline, CDR1 is MNHEY, CDR2 SVGAGI. J was trimmed by 5 bases and V by 6 bases; bases with no gene match: 8. This CDR3 region has 14 residues. The CDR3 region has the DNA TGTGCCAGCAGAACGGGGGGGCCGAGGGAGACCCAGTACTTC. This gives the protein CASRTGGPRETQYF.

The chain links TRBV5-4 to TRBJ1-2, with D uncertain. The CDR3 is 16 amino acids. The V end lost 0 bases, the J end lost 10 bases, and 22 bases lay between the germline ends. Germline V lookup: CDR1 SGHNT, CDR2 YYREEE (reference sequence). The CDR3 DNA reads TGTGCCAGCAGCTTGGAGGTAGGCCGGGGTCCTATGCTCTACACCTTC. Protein: CASSLEVGRGPMLYTF.

This chain joins TRBV24-1 and TRBJ2-5; D may be TRBD1 (5 bases). This CDR3 has 14 residues. Germline V gene data show CDR1 as KGHDR and CDR2 as SFDVKD. Between the trimmed V and J ends, which lost 7 bases and 2 bases, there was a span of 13 bases. CDR3 nucleotide sequence: TGTGCCACCAGCAGATCCGACAGTCAAGAGACCCAGTACTTC. This translates into CATSRSDSQETQYF.

The V call is TRBV21-1, the J call TRBJ1-2; the D segment call TRBD1 is taken from the table without a DNA check. TRBV21-1 is a recognized pseudogene. The CDR3 runs to 14 residues. Here the CDR3 DNA reads TGTGCCAGCAGCAAAGGAGCAGGGGGCTATGGCTACACCTTC. Protein: CASSKGAGGYGYTF.

V usage is TRBV24-1 and J usage is TRBJ1-1; D perhaps matches TRBD1 (5 bases). Germline CDR1 is KGHDR and CDR2 is SFDVKD. The CDR3 covers 17 residues. V was clipped by 7 bases and J by 3 bases, with 23 bases between them. The CDR3 DNA reads TGTGCCACCAGCCGGGGGGGGTCAGGGATTTTGGACACTGAAGCTTTCTTT. Encoded protein: CATSRGGSGILDTEAFF.

The chain carries TRBV7-2 and TRBJ1-1; D may be TRBD1 (6 bases). The CDR3 sequence is 16 residues long. The germline V gene has CDR1 SGHTA and CDR2 FQGNSA. The V gene lost 8 bases and the J gene lost 2 bases, with 21 bases spanning the gap. For the CDR3, the DNA is TGTGCCAGCTTGCCTCGGGTCAGGGGAGCTAACACTGAAGCTTTCTTT. It specifies CASLPRVRGANTEAFF.

This clone came up a few times. The CDR3 region has the DNA TGTGCCAGCAGCTTCCGCGGGGGGCCGAACACTGAAGCTTTCTTT. It encodes CASSFRGGPNTEAFF. The chain uses TRBV7-9 and TRBJ1-1, with TRBD1 as a possible D gene (6 bases). The CDR3 is 15 residues long. From germline, CDR1 is SEHNR and CDR2 FQNEAQ (reference sequence). V dropped 3 bases and J dropped 1 base, with 12 bases sitting between them.

This chain connects TRBV5-4 to TRBJ2-4; perhaps TRBD2 as D (6 bases). Germline CDR1 reads SGHNT; CDR2 reads YYREEE (reference sequence). This CDR3 spans 16 amino acids. With 1 base removed from V and 0 bases from J, the gap between germline ends came to 11 bases. CDR3: CASSLPGELAKNIQYF. The CDR3, as DNA: TGTGCCAGCAGCTTGCCGGGGGAGCTAGCCAAAAACATTCAGTACTTC. Full variable domain (rest looked up from reference TRBV5-4 and TRBJ2-4): ETGVTQSPTHLIKTRGQQVTLRCSSQSGHNTVSWYQQALGQGPQFIFQYYREEENGRGNFPPRFSGLQFPNYSSELNVNALELDDSALYLCASSLPGELAKNIQYFGAGTRLSVL.

The J gene is TRBJ1-3, the V gene TRBV15, with D uncertain. The V gene lost 0 bases and the J gene lost 9 bases, with 15 bases spanning the gap. This CDR3 comprises 15 residues. The germline gives CDR1 LNHNV, CDR2 YYDKDF (reference sequence). CDR3 bases: TGTGCCACCAGCAGAGATGCAGAGGTCTTTGGCACCATATATTTT. It translates to CATSRDAEVFGTIYF. Supplemented by reference TRBV15 and TRBJ1-3, the full variable domain reads DAMVIQNPRYQVTQFGKPVTLSCSQTLNHNVMYWYQQKSSQAPKLLFHYYDKDFNNEADTPDNFQSRRPNTSFCFLDIRSPGLGDTAMYLCATSRDAEVFGTIYFGEGSWLTVV.

This clone occurred once. CDR3 sequence: CASSPDQGAVYGYTF. In DNA, the CDR3 is TGCGCCAGCAGCCCGGATCAGGGGGCGGTCTATGGCTACACCTTC. The J gene is TRBJ1-2, the V gene TRBV5-1; 8 bases line up with TRBD1. Germline V gene sequence: CDR1 SGHRS, CDR2 YFSETQ. This CDR3 region has 15 residues. With V trimmed by 4 bases and J by 4 bases, 9 bases remained unmatched.

The chain employs TRBV6-5 and TRBJ1-2; D is uncertain. CDR3 length: 11 amino acids. Germline lookup yields CDR1 MNHEY and CDR2 SVGAGI. V dropped 10 bases and J dropped 8 bases, with 14 bases sitting between them. CDR3 DNA sequence: TGTGCCACCTTCGGGCGGGTAGGCTACACCTTC. It is translated as CATFGRVGYTF.

This clone has just a few counts. The chain carries TRBV21-1 and TRBJ1-4; the table names TRBD1, a call not compared with the DNA. TRBV21-1 represents a pseudogene. This CDR3 has 17 amino acids. CDR3 sequence: CASSKRDRVVFWEKLFF. In nucleotides, the CDR3 is TGTGCCAGCAGCAAAAGGGACAGGGTGGTCTTTTGGGAAAAACTGTTTTTT.

This sequence joins TRBV24-1 and TRBJ1-4, with a weak D call TRBD1 (6 bases). Trimming removed 2 bases from V and 7 bases from J, with 10 bases in between. The V gene's germline CDR1 is KGHDR and CDR2 SFDVKD. This CDR3 has 14 amino acids. The CDR3 spells CATSDSRGTEKLFF. Written as DNA, the CDR3 is TGTGCCACCAGTGATTCCAGGGGAACTGAAAAACTGTTTTTT.

The gene calls are TRBV13 and TRBJ2-3; 13 bases are shared with TRBD2. Trimming at V came to 3 bases and at J to 3 bases, leaving 6 bases not matched to a gene. CDR1 and CDR2 from the germline V gene are PRHDT and FYEKMQ (reference sequence). This CDR3 region has 17 residues. The DNA for the CDR3 is TGTGCCAGCAGCTTTGAGGGACTAGCGGGGAGAACAGATACGCAGTATTTT. Translated: CASSFEGLAGRTDTQYF.

The chain couples TRBV9 to TRBJ1-1, with D perhaps matching TRBD1 (5 bases). Trimming removed 7 bases from V and 1 base from J, with 14 bases in between. In germline, CDR1 is SGDLS, CDR2 YYNGEE. This CDR3 spans 14 amino acids. DNA of the CDR3: TGTGCCAGCGACCCTTGGGGGGGGAACACTGAAGCTTTCTTT. Translation gives CASDPWGGNTEAFF.

This chain joins TRBV29-1 and TRBJ1-2; TRBD1 aligns across 9 bases. The trim removed 7 bases at V and 4 bases at J, leaving 7 bases unmatched. The CDR3 length is 13 residues. In germline, CDR1 is SQVTM, CDR2 ANQGSEA. The CDR3 is CSARTGDSYGYTF. Written as DNA, the CDR3 is TGCAGCGCGCGGACAGGGGACAGCTATGGCTACACCTTC.

The V gene is TRBV10-3, the J gene TRBJ1-1; D unclear. V was shortened by 6 bases and J by 0 bases, with 8 bases between the two germline ends. The CDR3 contains 13 residues. In germline, CDR1 is ENHRY, CDR2 SYGVKD. The CDR3 DNA is TGTGCCATCAGAGTCGACATGAACACTGAAGCTTTCTTT. Its translation: CAIRVDMNTEAFF.

The rearrangement uses TRBV5-1 and TRBJ2-1; 9 positions match TRBD1. V lost 3 bases to trimming and J lost 8 bases; unmatched junction nucleotides: 12. CDR1 and CDR2 from the germline V gene are SGHRS and YFSETQ. The CDR3 consists of 16 residues. The CDR3 region is CASSWSGTGQVYEQFF. The CDR3 DNA reads TGCGCCAGCAGCTGGTCCGGGACAGGGCAGGTGTATGAGCAGTTCTTC.

CDR3 sequence: CASSSIDRGRLETQYF. The DNA for the CDR3 is TGTGCCAGCAGCTCAATCGACAGGGGGAGGTTAGAGACCCAGTACTTC. This sequence joins TRBV7-9 and TRBJ2-5, with TRBD1 identical over 9 bases. Germline CDR1 SEHNR, CDR2 FQNEAQ (reference sequence). The CDR3 covers 16 residues. V lost 4 bases, J lost 4 bases, and 10 bases stayed unmatched.

The genes are TRBV29-1 and TRBJ1-2; the match to TRBD1 covers 7 bases. Unmatched junction bases numbered 4, after V lost 5 bases and J lost 4 bases. Per the germline V gene, CDR1 is SQVTM and CDR2 is ANQGSEA. This CDR3 comprises 12 residues. CDR3 protein: CSVLTGFYGYTF. The CDR3 nucleotides are TGCAGCGTTTTGACAGGGTTCTATGGCTACACCTTC.

This sequence joins TRBV29-1 and TRBJ1-1; no firm D call. CDR1 and CDR2 (germline): SQVTM, ANQGSEA. The CDR3 runs to 13 residues. Trimming removed 3 bases from V and 2 bases from J, with 10 bases in between. CDR3 coding DNA: TGCAGCGTTGAGGTGGCAACAAACACTGAAGCTTTCTTT. It specifies CSVEVATNTEAFF.